Following are 8 T cell receptor beta chains from one sample sequenced in a study of T cells in women clearing cervical HPV infection. The data were produced by immunoSEQ multiplex PCR, yet TCRdb's version contains in-frame clones alone and is incomplete. The data include over 30,000 clones; the top ten clones carry approximately 4.8%. The source material was blood buffy coat. These receptors all stem from a woman between 18 and 69 years old with a cervical HPV16 infection that either progressed to CIN3+ or cleared (not recorded which).

To note about this clone: The CDR3 end is not reached by the read, which stops 3 residues before it; the germline J gene fills it in. This sequence joins TRBV20-1 and TRBJ2-7, with 9 nucleotides matching TRBD1. CDR3 length: 15 amino acids. In germline, CDR1 is DFQATT, CDR2 SNEGSKA (reference sequence). The V gene end was trimmed by 6 bases and the J gene end by 2 bases; junction bases not matched to a gene: 11. CDR3 protein: CSAELAGQGTYEQYF. The CDR3 DNA, read in part, is TGCAGTGCAGAACTTGCGGGACAGGGCACCTACGAG.

As for this clone: The CDR3 end falls 3 residues outside the read, so it is completed with the germline J gene. The genes are TRBV10-3 and TRBJ1-4, with 7 bases lining up with TRBD1. From germline, CDR1 is ENHRY and CDR2 SYGVKD. The V and J ends lost 11 bases and 4 bases, in that order; junction bases with no gene match: 7. The CDR3 is 13 residues long. CDR3 protein: CAAAGTDNEKLFF. Partial CDR3 DNA: TGTGCCGCCGCCGGGACAGATAATGAAAAA.

Regarding this clone: The CDR3 end falls 3 residues outside the read, so it is completed with the germline J gene. The rearrangement joins TRBV20-1 to TRBJ1-3; D is uncertain. The V end was cut by 0 bases, the J end by 0 bases, with 9 bases between. This CDR3 comprises 15 residues. Germline V gene sequence: CDR1 DFQATT, CDR2 SNEGSKA (reference sequence). The CDR3 protein is CSARDSGSSGNTIYF. CDR3 DNA (partial): TGCAGTGCTAGAGATAGCGGGAGCTCTGGAAACACC.

On this clone itself: The read gets to within 3 residues of the CDR3 end, and the germline J gene fills in the rest. V is TRBV19 and J is TRBJ2-7; weak D call: TRBD2 (6 bases). Germline V gives CDR1 LNHDA, CDR2 SQIVND (reference sequence). Between the trimmed V and J ends, which lost 6 bases and 3 bases, there was a span of 15 bases. The CDR3 runs to 14 residues. Incomplete CDR3 DNA: TGTGCCAGTAGGATGGCGGGAAGCCGCTACGAG. This encodes CASRMAGSRYE. The CDR3 in its entirety is CASRMAGSRYEQYF.

CDR3 in amino acids: CASSSEYRGRDTEAFF. The DNA read from the CDR3 is TGTGCCAGCAGCTCAGAATACAGGGGACGGGACACTGAA. The chain joins TRBV5-4 to TRBJ1-1; 7 nucleotides agree with TRBD1. The read ends 3 residues early relative to the CDR3; the germline J gene fills the gap. The V segment lost 3 bases and the J segment 3 bases; nucleotides outside the gene matches: 11. Looked up from germline, CDR1 is SGHNT and CDR2 is YYREEE (reference sequence). This CDR3 has 16 residues.

Details on this clone: With the read ending 3 residues before the CDR3 end, the germline J gene is used to fill in that end. The genes are TRBV14 and TRBJ2-1; TRBD2 aligns across 14 bases. Germline trimming cut 1 base from V and 9 bases from J; bases unmatched to any gene: 2. Germline V gene data show CDR1 as SGHDN and CDR2 as FVKESK. The CDR3 runs to 15 residues. The CDR3 sequence: CASSQAGLAGAEQFF. Partial CDR3 DNA: TGTGCCAGCAGCCAAGCGGGACTAGCGGGGGCTGAG.

A word on this clone: From the germline J gene comes the end of the CDR3, since the read stops 3 residues before it. This chain links TRBV5-6 with TRBJ1-6; tentatively, D is TRBD1 (5 bases). Per the germline V gene, CDR1 is SGHDT and CDR2 is YYEEEE. V lost 4 bases to trimming and J lost 11 bases, with 19 bases between them. This CDR3 has 15 residues. CDR3 DNA (partial): TGTGCCAGCAGCATTGGTTACCAGGGAAGTACACCC. Protein: CASSIGYQGSTP. The entire CDR3 is CASSIGYQGSTPLHF.

Remarks on this clone: The observed sequence ends 3 residues before the CDR3 terminus, with the missing tail filled in from the germline J gene. The gene calls are TRBV5-1 and TRBJ1-1, with D possibly matching TRBD1 (5 bases). Trimming took 0 bases from V and 1 from J, leaving 13 bases between them. This CDR3 is 16 amino acids long. Germline CDR1 reads SGHRS; CDR2 reads YFSETQ. Incomplete CDR3 DNA: TGCGCCAGCAGCTTGGTAGGCGGCGGGGGGAACACTGAA. Protein: CASSLVGGGGNTE. The CDR3, in full, reads CASSLVGGGGNTEAFF.